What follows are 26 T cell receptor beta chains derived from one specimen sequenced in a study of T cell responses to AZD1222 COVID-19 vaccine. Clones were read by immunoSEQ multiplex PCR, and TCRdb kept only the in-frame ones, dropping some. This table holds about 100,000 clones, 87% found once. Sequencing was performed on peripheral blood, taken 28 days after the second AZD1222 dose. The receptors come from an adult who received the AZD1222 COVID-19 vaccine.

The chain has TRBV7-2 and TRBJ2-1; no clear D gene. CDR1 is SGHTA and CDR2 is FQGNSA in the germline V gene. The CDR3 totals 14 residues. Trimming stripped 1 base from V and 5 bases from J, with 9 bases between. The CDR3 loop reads CASSLGAPNNEQFF. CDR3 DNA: TGTGCCAGCAGCTTAGGGGCACCAAACAATGAGCAGTTCTTC.

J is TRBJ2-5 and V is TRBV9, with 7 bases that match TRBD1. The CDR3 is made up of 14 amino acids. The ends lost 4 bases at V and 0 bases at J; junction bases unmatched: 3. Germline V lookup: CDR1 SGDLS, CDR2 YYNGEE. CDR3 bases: TGTGCCAGCAGCCCAGGGACAGACCAAGAGACCCAGTACTTC. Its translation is CASSPGTDQETQYF.

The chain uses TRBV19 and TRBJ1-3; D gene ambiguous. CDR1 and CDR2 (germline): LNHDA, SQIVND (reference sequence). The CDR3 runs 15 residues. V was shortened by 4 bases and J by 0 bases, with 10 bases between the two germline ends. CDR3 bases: TGTGCCAGTAGTAAAGGCAGCCTCTCTGGAAACACCATATATTTT. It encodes CASSKGSLSGNTIYF.

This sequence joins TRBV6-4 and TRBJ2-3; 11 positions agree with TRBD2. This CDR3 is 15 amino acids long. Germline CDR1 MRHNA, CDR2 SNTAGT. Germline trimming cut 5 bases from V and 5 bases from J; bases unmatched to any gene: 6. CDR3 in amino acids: CASSPTTSGVDTQYF. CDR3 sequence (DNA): TGTGCCAGCAGTCCCACGACTAGCGGGGTAGATACGCAGTATTTT.

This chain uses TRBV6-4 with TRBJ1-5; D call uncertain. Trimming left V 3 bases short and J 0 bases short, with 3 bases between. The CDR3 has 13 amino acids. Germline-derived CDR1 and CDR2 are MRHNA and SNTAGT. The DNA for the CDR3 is TGTGCCAGCAGTGAAGGTAGCAATCAGCCCCAGCATTTT. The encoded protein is CASSEGSNQPQHF.

Here the CDR3 DNA reads TGTGCCAGCAGCTCGGACTTACAAGAGACCCAGTACTTC. Amino acids: CASSSDLQETQYF. The rearrangement uses TRBV7-8 and TRBJ2-5, with a weak D call TRBD2 (5 bases). Germline loops: CDR1 SGHVS, CDR2 FQNEAQ. CDR3 size: 13 residues. Trimming removed 4 bases from V and 2 bases from J, with 8 bases in between. The variable domain in full, completed from reference TRBV7-8 and TRBJ2-5, reads GAGVSQSPRYKVAKRGQDVALRCDPISGHVSLFWYQQALGQGPEFLTYFQNEAQLDKSGLPSDRFFAERPEGSVSTLKIQRTQQEDSAVYLCASSSDLQETQYFGPGTRLLVL.

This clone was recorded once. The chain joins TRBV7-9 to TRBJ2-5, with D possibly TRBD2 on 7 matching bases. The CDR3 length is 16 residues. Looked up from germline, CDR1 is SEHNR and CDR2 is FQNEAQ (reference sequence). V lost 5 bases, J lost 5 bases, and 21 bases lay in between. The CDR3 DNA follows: TGTGCCAGCAGCCCCTTGGGGGCGGGGGACTGGGAGACCCAGTACTTC. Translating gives CASSPLGAGDWETQYF.

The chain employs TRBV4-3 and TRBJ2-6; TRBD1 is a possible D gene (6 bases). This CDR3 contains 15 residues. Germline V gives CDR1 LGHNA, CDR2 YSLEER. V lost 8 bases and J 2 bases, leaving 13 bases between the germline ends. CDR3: CASSQGMAGANVLTF. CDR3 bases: TGCGCCAGCTCCCAGGGGATGGCTGGGGCCAACGTCCTGACTTTC.

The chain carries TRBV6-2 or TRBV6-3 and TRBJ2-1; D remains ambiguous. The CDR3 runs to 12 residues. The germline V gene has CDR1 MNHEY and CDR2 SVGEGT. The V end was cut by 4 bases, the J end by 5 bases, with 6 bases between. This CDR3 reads CASSFLNNEQFF. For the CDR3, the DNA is TGTGCCAGCAGTTTTCTGAACAATGAGCAGTTCTTC.

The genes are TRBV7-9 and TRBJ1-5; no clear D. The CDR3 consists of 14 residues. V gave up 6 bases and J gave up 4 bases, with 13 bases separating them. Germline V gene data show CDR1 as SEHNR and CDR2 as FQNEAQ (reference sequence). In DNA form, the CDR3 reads TGTGCCAGCAGTCCCCCGGGCCCAAATCAGCCCCAGCATTTT. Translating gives CASSPPGPNQPQHF. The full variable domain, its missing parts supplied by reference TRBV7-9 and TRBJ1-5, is DTGVSQNPRHKITKRGQNVTFRCDPISEHNRLYWYRQTLGQGPEFLTYFQNEAQLEKSRLLSDRFSAERPKGSFSTLEIQRTEQGDSAMYLCASSPPGPNQPQHFGDGTRLSIL.

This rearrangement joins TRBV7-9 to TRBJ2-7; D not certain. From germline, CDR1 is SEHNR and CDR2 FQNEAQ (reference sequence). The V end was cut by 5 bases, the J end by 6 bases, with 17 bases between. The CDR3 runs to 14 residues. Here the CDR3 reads CASSLLQSSGEQYF. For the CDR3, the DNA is TGTGCCAGCAGCCTTTTACAGTCCTCGGGCGAGCAGTACTTC.

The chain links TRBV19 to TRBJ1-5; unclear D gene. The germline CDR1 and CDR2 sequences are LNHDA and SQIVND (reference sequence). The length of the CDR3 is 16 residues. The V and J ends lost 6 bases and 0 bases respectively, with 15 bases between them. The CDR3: CASSLLPNYSNQPQHF. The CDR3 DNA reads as TGTGCCAGTAGCCTCCTTCCAAATTATAGCAATCAGCCCCAGCATTTT.

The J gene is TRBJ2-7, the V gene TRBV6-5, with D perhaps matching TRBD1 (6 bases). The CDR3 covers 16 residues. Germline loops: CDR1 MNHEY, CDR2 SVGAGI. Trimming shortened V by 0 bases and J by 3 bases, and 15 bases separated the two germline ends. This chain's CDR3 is CASSYSTQGEIYEQYF. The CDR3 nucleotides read TGTGCCAGCAGTTACTCTACACAGGGCGAGATCTACGAGCAGTACTTC.

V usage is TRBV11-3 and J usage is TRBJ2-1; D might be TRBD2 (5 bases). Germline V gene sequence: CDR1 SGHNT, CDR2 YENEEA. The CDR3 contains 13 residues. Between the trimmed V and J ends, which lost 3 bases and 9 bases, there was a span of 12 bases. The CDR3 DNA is TGTGCCAGCAGCTTTGGAGGCTCGGGTGAGCAGTTCTTC. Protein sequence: CASSFGGSGEQFF.

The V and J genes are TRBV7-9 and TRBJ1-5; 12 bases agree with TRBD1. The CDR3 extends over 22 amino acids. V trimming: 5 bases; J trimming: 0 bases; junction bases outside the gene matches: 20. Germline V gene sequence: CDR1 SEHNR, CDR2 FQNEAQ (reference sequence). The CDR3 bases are TGTGCCAGCAGCAAATCCGGGACAGGGGGCTCGAATCCCTTCCATAGCAATCAGCCCCAGCATTTT. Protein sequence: CASSKSGTGGSNPFHSNQPQHF.

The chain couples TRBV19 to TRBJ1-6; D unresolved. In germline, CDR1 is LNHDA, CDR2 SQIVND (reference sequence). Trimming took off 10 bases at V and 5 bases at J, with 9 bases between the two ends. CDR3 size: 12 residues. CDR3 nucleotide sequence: TGTGCCACCGGTGGGGATAATTCACCCCTCCACTTT. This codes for CATGGDNSPLHF. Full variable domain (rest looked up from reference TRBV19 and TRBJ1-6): DGGITQSPKYLFRKEGQNVTLSCEQNLNHDAMYWYRQDPGQGLRLIYYSQIVNDFQKGDIAEGYSVSREKKESFPLTVTSAQKNPTAFYLCATGGDNSPLHFGNGTRLTVT.

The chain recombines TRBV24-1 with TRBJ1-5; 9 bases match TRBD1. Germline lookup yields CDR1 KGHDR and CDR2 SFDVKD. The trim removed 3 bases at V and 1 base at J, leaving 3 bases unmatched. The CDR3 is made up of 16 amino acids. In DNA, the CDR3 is TGTGCCACCAGTGATCCCGGGACAGGGAGCAATCAGCCCCAGCATTTT. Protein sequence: CATSDPGTGSNQPQHF.

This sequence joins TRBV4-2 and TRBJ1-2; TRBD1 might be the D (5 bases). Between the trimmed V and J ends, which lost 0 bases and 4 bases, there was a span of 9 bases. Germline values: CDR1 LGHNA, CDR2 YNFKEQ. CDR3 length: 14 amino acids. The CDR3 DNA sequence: TGTGCCAGCAGCCAAGAAGGGGTCCTCTATGGCTACACCTTC. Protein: CASSQEGVLYGYTF.

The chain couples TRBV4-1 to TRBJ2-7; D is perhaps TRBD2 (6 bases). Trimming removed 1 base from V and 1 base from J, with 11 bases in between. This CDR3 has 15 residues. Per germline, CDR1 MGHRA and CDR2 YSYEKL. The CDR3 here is CASSQGGVSSYEQYF. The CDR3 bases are TGCGCCAGCAGCCAAGGGGGGGTTAGTTCCTACGAGCAGTACTTC.

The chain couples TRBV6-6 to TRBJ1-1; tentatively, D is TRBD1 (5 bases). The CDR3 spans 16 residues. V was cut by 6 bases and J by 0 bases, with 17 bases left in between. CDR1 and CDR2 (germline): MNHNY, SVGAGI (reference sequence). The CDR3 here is CASRAPNRLMNTEAFF. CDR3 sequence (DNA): TGTGCCAGCAGGGCCCCCAACAGGCTCATGAACACTGAAGCTTTCTTT.

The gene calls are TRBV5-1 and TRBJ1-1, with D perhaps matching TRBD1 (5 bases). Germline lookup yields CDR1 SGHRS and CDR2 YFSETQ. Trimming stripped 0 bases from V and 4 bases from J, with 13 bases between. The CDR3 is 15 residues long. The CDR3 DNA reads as TGCGCCAGCAGCTTGGCCGGGACTAACCCCACTGAAGCTTTCTTT. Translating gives CASSLAGTNPTEAFF.

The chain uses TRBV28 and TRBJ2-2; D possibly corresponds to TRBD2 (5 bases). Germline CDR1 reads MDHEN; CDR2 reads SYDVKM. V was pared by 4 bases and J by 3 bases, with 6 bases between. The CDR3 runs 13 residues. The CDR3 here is CASSSEDTGELFF. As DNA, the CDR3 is TGTGCCAGCAGTTCGGAGGACACCGGGGAGCTGTTTTTT.

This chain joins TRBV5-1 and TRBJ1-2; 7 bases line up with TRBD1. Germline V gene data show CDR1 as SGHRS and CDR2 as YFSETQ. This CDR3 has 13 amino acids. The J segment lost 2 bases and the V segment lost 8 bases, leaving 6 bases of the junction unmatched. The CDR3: CASKTGANYGYTF. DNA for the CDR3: TGCGCCAGTAAAACAGGGGCAAACTATGGCTACACCTTC.

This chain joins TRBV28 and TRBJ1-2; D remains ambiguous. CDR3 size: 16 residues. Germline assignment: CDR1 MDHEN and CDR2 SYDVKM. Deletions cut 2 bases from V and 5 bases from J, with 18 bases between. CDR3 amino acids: CASSLGFQSTFYGYTF. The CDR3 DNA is TGTGCCAGCAGTTTAGGCTTTCAAAGTACCTTTTATGGCTACACCTTC.

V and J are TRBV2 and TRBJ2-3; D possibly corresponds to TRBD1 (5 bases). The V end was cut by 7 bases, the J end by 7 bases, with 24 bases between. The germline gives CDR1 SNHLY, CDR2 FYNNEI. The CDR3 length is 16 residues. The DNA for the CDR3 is TGTGCCAGCACCCCGGGTTGGGCAGGGTCAAAACATACGCAGTATTTT. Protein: CASTPGWAGSKHTQYF. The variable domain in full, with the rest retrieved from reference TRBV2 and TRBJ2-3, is EPEVTQTPSHQVTQMGQEVILRCVPISNHLYFYWYRQILGQKVEFLVSFYNNEISEKSEIFDDQFSVERPDGSNFTLKIRSTKLEDSAMYFCASTPGWAGSKHTQYFGPGTRLTVL.

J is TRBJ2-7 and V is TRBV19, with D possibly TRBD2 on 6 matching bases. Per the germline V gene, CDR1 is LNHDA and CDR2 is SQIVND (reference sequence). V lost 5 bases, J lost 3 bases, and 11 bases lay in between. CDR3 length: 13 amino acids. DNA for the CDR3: TGTGCCAGTAGTTTCGGAGGGCTCTACGAGCAGTACTTC. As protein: CASSFGGLYEQYF.